The clone carrying this TCR beta chain was counted many times. Its antigen is not identified. The sample originates from a study of T-cell reconstitution after alpha-beta-depleted transplantation in children. Study-level points and caveats: Roughly two months post-transplant, alpha-beta T cells reportedly originated from several hundred graft clones that had expanded. Newly produced T cells mostly provided counts and TCRbeta diversity after one year, as hyperexpanded clones declined.

Unique molecular identifiers were incorporated when the TCRbeta library was constructed. TCRdb independently ran MiXCR on the PCR reads; one entry per CDR3 protein. The table includes hundreds of thousands of distinct CDR3 sequences, approximately 10% detected once. This CDR3 comprises 17 residues. Per the germline V gene, CDR1 is MGHRA and CDR2 is YSYEKL. Trimming left V 0 bases short and J 1 base short, with 15 bases between. The sequencing here drew on PBMCs, taken before TCRalphabeta/CD19-depleted stem cell transplant. This receptor was identified in a child between 2 and 9 years old with inherited bone marrow failure, due to receive a stem cell transplant. The V and J genes are TRBV4-1 and TRBJ2-5; the D gene is possibly TRBD1 (6 bases). CDR3 protein: CASSQDVPGVGQETQYF. The CDR3 nucleotides read TGCGCCAGCAGCCAAGATGTGCCAGGGGTGGGCCAAGAGACCCAGTACTTC.